This TCR beta chain was sequenced for a study of T cell clonality in common variable immunodeficiency. The V end lost 0 bases, the J end lost 6 bases, and 15 bases lay between the germline ends. The CDR3 is 15 residues long. Germline V gene lookup returns CDR1 SGHDT and CDR2 YYEEEE. Libraries were prepared by immunoSEQ multiplex PCR; TCRdb keeps only in-frame clonotypes and omits some of them. Recorded here are about 41,000 clones, none singletons. The sample holds many counts of this clone. The sequenced fragment ends 3 residues before the CDR3 boundary, so the rest is inferred from the germline J gene.

The sequence was obtained from a person aged 18 to 70 in good health. The V and J genes are TRBV5-6 and TRBJ2-5; D might be TRBD1 (5 bases). The specimen sequenced was peripheral blood mononuclear cells. Here the CDR3 reads CASSLVGAGRKTQYF. The sequenced CDR3 bases are TGTGCCAGCAGCTTGGTAGGGGCCGGGCGTAAGACC.